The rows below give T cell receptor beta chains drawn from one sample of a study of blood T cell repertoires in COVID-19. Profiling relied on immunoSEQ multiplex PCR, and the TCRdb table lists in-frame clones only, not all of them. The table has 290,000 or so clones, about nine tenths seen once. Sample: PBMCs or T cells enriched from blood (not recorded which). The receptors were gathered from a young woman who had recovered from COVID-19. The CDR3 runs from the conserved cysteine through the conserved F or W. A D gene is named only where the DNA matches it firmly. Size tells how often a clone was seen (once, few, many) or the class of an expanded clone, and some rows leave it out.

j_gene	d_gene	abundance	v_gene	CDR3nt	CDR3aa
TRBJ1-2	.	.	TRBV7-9	TGTGCCAGCAGCTATTTCAATAACTATGGCTACACCTTC	CASSYFNNYGYTF
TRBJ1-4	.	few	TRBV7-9	TGTGCCAGCAGCTTAGACGGGACTAATGAAAAACTGTTTTTT	CASSLDGTNEKLFF
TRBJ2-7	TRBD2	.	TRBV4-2	TGTGCCAGCAGCCAAGTCCCCGGACTAGCGGGAGGAGGCTACGAGCAGTACTTC	CASSQVPGLAGGGYEQYF
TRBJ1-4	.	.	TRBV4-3	TGCGCCAGCAGCCATGATTTGCAGGGTGAAAAACTGTTTTTT	CASSHDLQGEKLFF
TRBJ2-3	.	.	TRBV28	TGTGCCAGCAGTTGGGGAGCGGCATCCACAGATACGCAGTATTTT	CASSWGAASTDTQYF
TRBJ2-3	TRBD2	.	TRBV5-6	TGTGCCAGCAGCCCCCAGCGGGAGTGGTTAGATACGCAGTATTTT	CASSPQREWLDTQYF
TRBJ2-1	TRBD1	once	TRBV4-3	TGCGCCAGCAGCCAAGGTACCGGGACAGGGGGCGATGAGCAGTTCTTC	CASSQGTGTGGDEQFF
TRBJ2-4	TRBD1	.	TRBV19	TGTGCCAGTAGTATTGGGGACAGGGGGTGGGTCGGCAAAAACATTCAGTACTTC	CASSIGDRGWVGKNIQYF
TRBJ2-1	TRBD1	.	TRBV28	TGTGCCAGCACCTCGACAGGGGCGGGATCCTACAATGAGCAGTTCTTC	CASTSTGAGSYNEQFF
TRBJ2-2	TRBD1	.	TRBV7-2	TGTGCCAGCAGCTCGGGACAGGGGCTCGGGGAGCTGTTTTTT	CASSSGQGLGELFF
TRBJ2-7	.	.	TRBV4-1	TGCGCCAGCAGCCAAGAGACGGACACCTACGAGCAGTACTTC	CASSQETDTYEQYF
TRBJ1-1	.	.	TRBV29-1	TGCAGCGTTACCGAGACAGGACACACTGAAGCTTTCTTT	CSVTETGHTEAFF
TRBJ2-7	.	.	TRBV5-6	TGTGCCAGCAGCCCGCTAGGGGGACAGCAGTACTTC	CASSPLGGQQYF
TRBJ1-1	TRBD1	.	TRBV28	TGTGCCAGCAGTAGGGACAGGGGATCAGGGACTGAAGCTTTCTTT	CASSRDRGSGTEAFF
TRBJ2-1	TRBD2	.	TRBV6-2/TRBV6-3	TGTGCCAGCAGTTACCCTCTAGCGGGAGGGCCGTTCTCCTACAATGAGCAGTTCTTC	CASSYPLAGGPFSYNEQFF
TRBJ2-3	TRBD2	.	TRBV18	TGTGCCAGCTCACGGACTAGCGGGAGTGGGGCCGCAGATACGCAGTATTTT	CASSRTSGSGAADTQYF
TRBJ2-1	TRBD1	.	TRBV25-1	TGTGCCAGCAGAGGACAGGGTTTACATGAGCAGTTCTTC	CASRGQGLHEQFF
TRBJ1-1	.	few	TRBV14	TGTGCCAGCAGCCAAGATTTGAGGGGGACTGAAGCTTTCTTT	CASSQDLRGTEAFF
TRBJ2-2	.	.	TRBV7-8	TGTGCCAGCAGCTTAGCGGAGACCAGGGTTGCGAACACCGGGGAGCTGTTTTTT	CASSLAETRVANTGELFF
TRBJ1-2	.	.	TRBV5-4	TGTGCCAGCAGCTTGATGGCGGACATCTATGGCTACACCTTC	CASSLMADIYGYTF
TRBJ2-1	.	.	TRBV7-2	TGTGCCAGCAGCTTAGTGGTCGGGAAGCAGTTCTTC	CASSLVVGKQFF
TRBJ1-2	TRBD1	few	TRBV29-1	TGCAGCGTAACGGGACAGGAAGTACGTGGCTACACCTTC	CSVTGQEVRGYTF
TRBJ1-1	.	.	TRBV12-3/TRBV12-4	TGTGCCAGCAGCCCGGAGGGAGGAACTGAAGCTTTCTTT	CASSPEGGTEAFF
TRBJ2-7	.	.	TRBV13	TGTGCCAGCAGCCCGACGCGGGTCCTCTCCTACGAGCAGTACTTC	CASSPTRVLSYEQYF
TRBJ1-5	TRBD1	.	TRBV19	TGTGCCAGTAGTATAATGACAGGGAATCAGCCCCAGCATTTT	CASSIMTGNQPQHF
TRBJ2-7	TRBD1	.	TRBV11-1	TGTGCCAGCAGCAACCGGGACAGGGTTGAGCAGTACTTC	CASSNRDRVEQYF
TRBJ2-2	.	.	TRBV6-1	TGTGCCAGCAGCCTCACCGGGGAGCTGTTTTTT	CASSLTGELFF
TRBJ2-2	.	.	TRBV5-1	TGCGCCAGCAGCTTGGGACAGAACACCGGGGAGCTGTTTTTT	CASSLGQNTGELFF
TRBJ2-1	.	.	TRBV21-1	TGTGCCAGCAGCAAACCATCCGAGAAAGGGCGGCCGGGACTAGCGGTCAATGAGCAGTTCTTC	CASSKPSEKGRPGLAVNEQFF
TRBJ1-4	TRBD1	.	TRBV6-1	TGTGCCAGCAGTGAGGGGACAGGGGCGAATGAAAAACTGTTTTTT	CASSEGTGANEKLFF
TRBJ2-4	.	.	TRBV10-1	TGCGCCAGCAGGAATAGCACACGGAACCTAAACATTCAGTACTTC	CASRNSTRNLNIQYF
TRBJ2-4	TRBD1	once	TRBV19	TGTGCCAGTAGCAGGGGACAGCTAGCCAAAAACATTCAGTACTTC	CASSRGQLAKNIQYF
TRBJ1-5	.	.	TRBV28	TGTGCCAGCAGCCAATGGGGGCGGGGCAATCAGCCCCAGCATTTT	CASSQWGRGNQPQHF
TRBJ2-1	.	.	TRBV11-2	TGTGCCAGCAGCTTAAGTAGCGACTACTCCTACAATGAGCAGTTCTTC	CASSLSSDYSYNEQFF
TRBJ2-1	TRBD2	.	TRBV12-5	TGTGCTAGTGGTTTGGTAACTAGCGGGAGCTTCTATGAGCAGTTCTTC	CASGLVTSGSFYEQFF
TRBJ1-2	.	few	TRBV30	TGTGCCTGGAGCGGGGTCGGCTACACCTTC	CAWSGVGYTF
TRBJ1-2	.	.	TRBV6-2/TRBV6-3	TGTGCCAGCAGTTACTCCTTCCGGGACATGGGCTATGGCTACACCTTC	CASSYSFRDMGYGYTF
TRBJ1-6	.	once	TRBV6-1	TGTGCCAGCAGTCAAGCCTCGACGTTGGGGCGCACCAATTCACCCCTCCACTTT	CASSQASTLGRTNSPLHF
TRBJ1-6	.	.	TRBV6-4	TGTGCCAGCAGTGAAACCGAGTATAATTCACCCCTCCACTTT	CASSETEYNSPLHF
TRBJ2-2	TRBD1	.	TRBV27	TGTGCCAGCAGTTTTTCGACAGGGAAGGCGTACACCGGGGAGCTGTTTTTT	CASSFSTGKAYTGELFF
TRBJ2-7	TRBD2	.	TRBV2	TGTGCCAGCAGGAGACTAGCGGGCGAGCAGTACTTC	CASRRLAGEQYF
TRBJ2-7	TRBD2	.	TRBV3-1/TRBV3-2	TGTGCCAGCAGTTCGATAACTAGCGGGAGGTGGGAGCAGTACTTC	CASSSITSGRWEQYF
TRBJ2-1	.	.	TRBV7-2	TGTGCCAGCAGCCCTACTACCAGCTCCTACAATGAGCAGTTCTTC	CASSPTTSSYNEQFF
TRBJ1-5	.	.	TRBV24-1	TGTGCCACCGGAATGGGGGCGACGAATCAGCCCCAGCATTTT	CATGMGATNQPQHF
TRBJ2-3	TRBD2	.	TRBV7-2	TGTGCCAGCAGCTTATCTAGGACTAGCGGGAGGGATACGCAGTATTTT	CASSLSRTSGRDTQYF
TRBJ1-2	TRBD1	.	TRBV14	TGTGCCAGCAGCCGAGAACAGGGGGCGGTTGGCTACACCTTC	CASSREQGAVGYTF
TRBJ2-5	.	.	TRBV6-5	TGTGCCAGCAGTTCGTACAGGTCCCAAGAGACCCAGTACTTC	CASSSYRSQETQYF
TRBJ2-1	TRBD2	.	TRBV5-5	TGTGCCAGCAGCTTTGGGGTAGCGGGACCAGGGAGCTCCTACAATGAGCAGTTCTTC	CASSFGVAGPGSSYNEQFF
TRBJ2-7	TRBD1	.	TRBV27	TGTGCCAGCAGTTTTCAGCCAGGGGGCGGTTTAAGATCCTACGAGCAGTACTTC	CASSFQPGGGLRSYEQYF
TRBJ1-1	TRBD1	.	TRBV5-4	TGTGCCAGCAGCCCAACCTCCGGACAGGGGTTGAACACTGAAGCTTTCTTT	CASSPTSGQGLNTEAFF
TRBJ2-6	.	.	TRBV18	TGTGCCAGCTCACCCTCCAGTGGGGCCAACGTCCTGACTTTC	CASSPSSGANVLTF
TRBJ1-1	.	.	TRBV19	TGTGCCAGTAGTATGCTAGCAGATATGAACACTGAAGCTTTCTTT	CASSMLADMNTEAFF
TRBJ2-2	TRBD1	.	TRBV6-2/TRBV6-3	TGTGCCAGCAGTTACAGGGGGCCGGCCGGGGAGCTGTTTTTT	CASSYRGPAGELFF
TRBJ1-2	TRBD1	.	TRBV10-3	TGTGCCACCGAGGGGGACAGCTATGGCTACACCTTC	CATEGDSYGYTF